The 31 T cell receptor beta chains given below trace back to one sample, sequenced in a study of technical replicates of blood from a few donors. Assay used: immunoSEQ multiplex PCR; TCRdb lists only in-frame clones, some missing. Of some 83,000 clones in the sample, just over 90% were seen once. Sample: T cells isolated from PBMCs. Receptors were obtained from a human donor in good health.

The CDR3 DNA follows: TGTGCCAGCAGTTACTCATCCGGGAGCAATCAGCCCCAGCATTTT. Translating gives CASSYSSGSNQPQHF. The rearrangement uses TRBV6-5 and TRBJ1-5; D unresolved. Between the trimmed V and J ends, which lost 0 bases and 1 base, there was a span of 7 bases. Germline V gives CDR1 MNHEY, CDR2 SVGAGI. There are 15 residues in the CDR3.

The rearrangement uses TRBV7-9 and TRBJ1-2; D remains unclear. Trimming removed 1 base from V and 6 bases from J, with 21 bases in between. CDR3 size: 17 residues. Per the germline V gene, CDR1 is SEHNR and CDR2 is FQNEAQ (reference sequence). In DNA, the CDR3 is TGTGCCAGCAGCTTAGTTCCTATGCACACCCGGCGGGATGGCTACACCTTC. This codes for CASSLVPMHTRRDGYTF. Full variable domain (missing parts from reference TRBV7-9 and TRBJ1-2): DTGVSQNPRHKITKRGQNVTFRCDPISEHNRLYWYRQTLGQGPEFLTYFQNEAQLEKSRLLSDRFSAERPKGSFSTLEIQRTEQGDSAMYLCASSLVPMHTRRDGYTFGSGTRLTVV.

The chain couples TRBV5-6 to TRBJ2-7; a weak D match, TRBD1 (6 bases). Germline lookup yields CDR1 SGHDT and CDR2 YYEEEE. The CDR3 runs to 14 residues. Trimming took 0 bases from V and 2 from J, leaving 9 bases between them. The chain's CDR3 is CASSLVPGAYEQYF. CDR3 nucleotides: TGTGCCAGCAGCTTGGTTCCAGGGGCCTACGAGCAGTACTTC.

The V gene is TRBV6-1, the J gene TRBJ2-2; the D gene is possibly TRBD1 (5 bases). From germline, CDR1 is MNHNS and CDR2 SASEGT. The CDR3 sequence is 14 residues long. V gave up 7 bases and J gave up 4 bases, with 13 bases separating them. The CDR3 DNA follows: TGTGCCAGCACGGCAGGACAATTCACCGGGGAGCTGTTTTTT. The encoded protein is CASTAGQFTGELFF.

V usage is TRBV10-3 and J usage is TRBJ2-2; 8 nucleotides agree with TRBD2. J gave up 2 bases and V 7 bases, and 15 bases lay outside the gene matches. Germline values: CDR1 ENHRY, CDR2 SYGVKD. CDR3 length equals 18 residues. Here the CDR3 reads CAINGPIGGGLNTGELFF. The DNA for the CDR3 is TGTGCCATCAATGGACCGATCGGGGGGGGGCTCAACACCGGGGAGCTGTTTTTT.

J is TRBJ1-2 and V is TRBV4-1; TRBD1 might be the D (5 bases). Per germline, CDR1 MGHRA and CDR2 YSYEKL. V lost 4 bases to trimming and J lost 4 bases, with 16 bases between them. The CDR3 spans 15 residues. The CDR3 coding sequence is TGCGCCAGCAGCCCTCCGGCGAGGGGAGGCTATGGCTACACCTTC. Translation gives CASSPPARGGYGYTF.

The chain joins TRBV7-9 to TRBJ2-7; D call uncertain. There are 11 residues in the CDR3. The V gene's germline CDR1 is SEHNR and CDR2 FQNEAQ (reference sequence). The V and J ends lost 3 bases and 9 bases respectively, with 9 bases between them. In DNA, the CDR3 is TGTGCCAGCAGCTTTGATGACTGGCAGTACTTC. Its translation is CASSFDDWQYF.

V and J are TRBV30 and TRBJ2-4; D may be TRBD1 (6 bases). V lost 0 bases and J lost 8, with 11 bases in between. The CDR3 extends over 13 amino acids. Germline V gives CDR1 GTSNPN, CDR2 SVGIG (reference sequence). This chain's CDR3 is CAWSVGNRDIQYF. CDR3 coding DNA: TGTGCCTGGAGTGTAGGGAACAGGGACATTCAGTACTTC.

The CDR3 DNA reads as TGCAGTGCTGGGACTTCCTACGAGCAGTACTTC. This sequence encodes CSAGTSYEQYF. This sequence joins TRBV20-1 and TRBJ2-7, with D possibly matching TRBD2 (6 bases). The CDR3 contains 11 residues. Trimming cost V 5 bases and J 1 base, with 6 bases left between them. Germline loops: CDR1 DFQATT, CDR2 SNEGSKA (reference sequence).

DNA for the CDR3: TGTGCCAGCAGTTCCGGGACAGGGGTATTCTATGGCTACACCTTC. Amino acid sequence: CASSSGTGVFYGYTF. The rearrangement links TRBV7-2 to TRBJ1-2, with 10 bases aligning to TRBD1. The CDR3 contains 15 residues. From germline, CDR1 is SGHTA and CDR2 FQGNSA. Trimming removed 6 bases from V and 4 bases from J; junction bases left unmatched: 8.

V and J are TRBV15 and TRBJ2-3; weak D call: TRBD2 (5 bases). The V and J ends lost 0 bases and 3 bases respectively, with 16 bases between them. CDR1 and CDR2 (germline): LNHNV, YYDKDF (reference sequence). The CDR3 consists of 17 residues. The CDR3 sequence: CATSRDKLVLATDTQYF. CDR3 nucleotides: TGTGCCACCAGCAGAGATAAATTGGTCCTAGCAACAGATACGCAGTATTTT.

V and J are TRBV5-1 and TRBJ1-3; the D gene is possibly TRBD1 (5 bases). Germline-derived CDR1 and CDR2 are SGHRS and YFSETQ. The CDR3 loop spans 15 amino acids. V shed 4 bases and J shed 4 bases, with 15 bases lying between them. The CDR3 DNA sequence: TGCGCCAGCAGCCCTGACAGAGGTTCGGGAAACACCATATATTTT. Translation: CASSPDRGSGNTIYF.

The rearrangement uses TRBV25-1 and TRBJ2-5; 11 bases match TRBD1. V was clipped by 6 bases and J by 2 bases; unmatched bases: 8. The CDR3 is 16 amino acids. CDR1 and CDR2 (germline): MGHDK, SYGVNS. As DNA, the CDR3 is TGTGCCAGCAGGAGGACAGGGGGCGGGGGACAAGAGACCCAGTACTTC. As protein: CASRRTGGGGQETQYF.

The rearrangement links TRBV19 to TRBJ2-5, with 7 bases matching TRBD1. Germline CDR1 reads LNHDA; CDR2 reads SQIVND (reference sequence). This CDR3 is 17 amino acids long. With V trimmed by 5 bases and J by 2 bases, 14 bases remained unmatched. CDR3 protein: CASSEGAYTRVQETQYF. The CDR3 DNA reads as TGTGCCAGTAGTGAGGGGGCCTACACCCGGGTTCAAGAGACCCAGTACTTC.

This clone occurred a few times. The chain uses TRBV19 and TRBJ1-4; TRBD1 matches at 7 bases. CDR1 and CDR2 (germline): LNHDA, SQIVND (reference sequence). The CDR3 sequence is 15 residues long. Unmatched junction bases numbered 9, after V lost 6 bases and J lost 5 bases. CDR3 sequence reads: CASSPPGQPNEKLFF. The CDR3 region has the DNA TGTGCCAGTAGCCCTCCGGGACAGCCCAATGAAAAACTGTTTTTT.

The chain employs TRBV9 and TRBJ2-1, with D perhaps TRBD2 (5 bases). Per the germline V gene, CDR1 is SGDLS and CDR2 is YYNGEE. The CDR3 length is 15 residues. Trimming removed 0 bases at V and 2 bases at J, with 9 bases between. The CDR3 bases are TGTGCCAGCAGCGTAGAGAGCGGCCCCTACAATGAGCAGTTCTTC. Amino acids: CASSVESGPYNEQFF.

This sequence joins TRBV5-6 and TRBJ1-1; D gene ambiguous. V lost 2 bases, J lost 1 base, and 6 bases lay in between. This CDR3 is built from 13 residues. Germline CDR1 and CDR2: SGHDT and YYEEEE. The CDR3 region has the DNA TGTGCCAGCAGCTTAGGAGGGAACACTGAAGCTTTCTTT. This gives the protein CASSLGGNTEAFF.

The genes are TRBV29-1 and TRBJ1-2; tentatively, D is TRBD1 (5 bases). In germline, CDR1 is SQVTM, CDR2 ANQGSEA. Trimming took off 0 bases at V and 0 bases at J, with 11 bases between the two ends. The CDR3 totals 15 residues. The CDR3 here is CSVEDRQNSNYGYTF. In nucleotides, the CDR3 is TGCAGCGTTGAAGACCGACAGAATTCTAACTATGGCTACACCTTC.

The V call is TRBV4-1, the J call TRBJ2-1, with 9 bases fitting TRBD2. Per germline, CDR1 MGHRA and CDR2 YSYEKL. V trimming: 1 base; J trimming: 4 bases; junction bases outside the gene matches: 8. The CDR3 is 17 amino acids. The DNA of the CDR3 is TGCGCCAGCAGCCAAGGAAGCGGGGGGAGGCATTACAATGAGCAGTTCTTC. The encoded protein is CASSQGSGGRHYNEQFF.

This chain links TRBV7-9 with TRBJ1-4; the D gene is possibly TRBD1 (5 bases). V shed 5 bases and J shed 10 bases, with 11 bases lying between them. The CDR3 is made up of 12 amino acids. Germline values: CDR1 SEHNR, CDR2 FQNEAQ (reference sequence). CDR3 coding DNA: TGTGCCAGCAGCACAGGACGAGGAAAACTGTTTTTT. Its protein is CASSTGRGKLFF.

The V gene is TRBV2, the J gene TRBJ1-1, with D perhaps TRBD1 (5 bases). Between the trimmed V and J ends, which lost 6 bases and 0 bases, there was a span of 8 bases. Germline values: CDR1 SNHLY, CDR2 FYNNEI. The CDR3 has 13 amino acids. DNA for the CDR3: TGTGCCAGCAGGATAGGGGTGAACACTGAAGCTTTCTTT. Protein sequence: CASRIGVNTEAFF.

The J gene is TRBJ2-1, the V gene TRBV5-6, with 7 bases that match TRBD2. Germline assignment: CDR1 SGHDT and CDR2 YYEEEE. The CDR3 has 15 residues. Trimming at V came to 4 bases and at J to 7 bases, leaving 11 bases not matched to a gene. CDR3 DNA: TGTGCCAGCAGCGTGACTAGCTTATCCCCAAATGAGCAGTTCTTC. It yields the protein CASSVTSLSPNEQFF.

The V gene is TRBV4-1, the J gene TRBJ2-7; 10 bases align to TRBD2. The CDR3 is 17 amino acids. The V and J ends lost 1 base and 4 bases, in that order; junction bases with no gene match: 10. CDR1 MGHRA and CDR2 YSYEKL come from the germline V gene. In DNA form, the CDR3 reads TGCGCCAGCAGCCAAGGCACTAGCGGGGAGAAGGATTACGAGCAGTACTTC. Amino acids: CASSQGTSGEKDYEQYF.

This CDR3 reads CASSSLAGVAGELFF. The CDR3 DNA sequence: TGTGCCAGCAGTTCCTTAGCGGGAGTTGCCGGGGAGCTGTTTTTT. This chain connects TRBV28 to TRBJ2-2; the match to TRBD2 covers 9 bases. From germline, CDR1 is MDHEN and CDR2 SYDVKM. V dropped 4 bases and J dropped 6; count of bases not matched to a gene: 6. The CDR3 is 15 amino acids.

V and J are TRBV7-9 and TRBJ2-1; 13 bases are shared with TRBD2. With V trimmed by 4 bases and J by 5 bases, 5 bases remained unmatched. Germline CDR1 is SEHNR and CDR2 is FQNEAQ (reference sequence). This CDR3 is built from 16 residues. CDR3 coding DNA: TGTGCCAGCAGCTCACTAGCGGGGGGGCGGGACAATGAGCAGTTCTTC. The encoded protein is CASSSLAGGRDNEQFF.

The chain uses TRBV28 and TRBJ2-1; 8 bases map to TRBD2. This CDR3 is 15 amino acids long. Trimming cost V 3 bases and J 7 bases; bases outside gene matches: 8. Germline V gene data show CDR1 as MDHEN and CDR2 as SYDVKM. CDR3 sequence reads: CASSFLREGGNEQFF. The CDR3 nucleotides are TGTGCCAGCAGTTTCCTCCGGGAGGGGGGGAATGAGCAGTTCTTC.

The chain joins TRBV5-1 to TRBJ2-7; 7 bases fit TRBD2. From germline, CDR1 is SGHRS and CDR2 YFSETQ. With 6 bases clipped from V and 2 bases from J, the junction kept 11 bases outside the gene matches. This CDR3 comprises 15 residues. The CDR3 nucleotides read TGCGCCAGCACCCAAAGGGAAGCGGGGCCCTACGAGCAGTACTTC. Protein sequence: CASTQREAGPYEQYF.

The rearrangement joins TRBV5-6 to TRBJ2-3; 12 bases match TRBD2. CDR3 length: 15 residues. V dropped 4 bases and J dropped 4; count of bases not matched to a gene: 4. Germline V gene lookup returns CDR1 SGHDT and CDR2 YYEEEE. Here the CDR3 DNA reads TGTGCCAGCAGCCCAACTAGCGGGGGGCCAGATACGCAGTATTTT. It encodes CASSPTSGGPDTQYF.

The chain carries TRBV5-1 and TRBJ1-4, with 8 bases fitting TRBD1. V dropped 3 bases and J dropped 8; count of bases not matched to a gene: 6. The germline gives CDR1 SGHRS, CDR2 YFSETQ. CDR3 length: 14 amino acids. As DNA, the CDR3 is TGCGCCAGCAGCTACGGACAGGGCGAGGAAAAACTGTTTTTT. It yields the protein CASSYGQGEEKLFF.

This chain links TRBV7-3 with TRBJ2-1, with TRBD1 identical over 9 bases. The CDR3 loop spans 15 amino acids. The V gene's germline CDR1 is SGHTA and CDR2 FQGTGA. With 5 bases clipped from V and 4 bases from J, the junction kept 6 bases outside the gene matches. CDR3 residues: CASSGAGTGYNEQFF. The CDR3 coding sequence is TGTGCCAGCAGCGGCGCCGGGACAGGGTACAATGAGCAGTTCTTC.

The chain couples TRBV6-5 to TRBJ2-7; 9 positions match TRBD2. This CDR3 has 16 residues. The germline V gene has CDR1 MNHEY and CDR2 SVGAGI. Trimming removed 2 bases from V and 4 bases from J; junction bases left unmatched: 9. DNA for the CDR3: TGTGCCAGCAGTTACGCCGATGGCGCGGGAGGGTACGAGCAGTACTTC. Translation: CASSYADGAGGYEQYF.